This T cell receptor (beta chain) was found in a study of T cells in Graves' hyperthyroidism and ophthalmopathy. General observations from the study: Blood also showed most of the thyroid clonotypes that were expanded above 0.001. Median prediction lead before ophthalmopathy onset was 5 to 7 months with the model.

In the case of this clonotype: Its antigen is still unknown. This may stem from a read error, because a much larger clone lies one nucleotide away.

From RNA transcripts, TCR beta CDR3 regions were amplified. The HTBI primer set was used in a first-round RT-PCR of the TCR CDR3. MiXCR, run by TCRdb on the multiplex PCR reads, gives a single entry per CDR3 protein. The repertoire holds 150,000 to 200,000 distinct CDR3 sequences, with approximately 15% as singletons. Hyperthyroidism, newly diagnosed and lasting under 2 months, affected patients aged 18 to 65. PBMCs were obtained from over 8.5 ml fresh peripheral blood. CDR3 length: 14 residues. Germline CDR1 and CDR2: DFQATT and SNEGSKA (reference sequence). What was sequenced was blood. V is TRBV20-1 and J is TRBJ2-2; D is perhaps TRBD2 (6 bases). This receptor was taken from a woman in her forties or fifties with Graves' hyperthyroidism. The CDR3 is CSARDRVNTGGLFF. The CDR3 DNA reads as TGCAGTGCTAGAGATAGAGTGAACACCGGGGGGCTGTTTTTT.